This T cell receptor beta chain is from a study of human T cells and chemical hapten exposure. Study as a whole: On the upper back, patch tests were applied with 0.01% DPC and read at 6 days.

Note on this clonotype: The antigen is unknown.

Notes on the study in general: TCRs whose frequency exceeded 1 in 1000 remained the same following DPC sensitization.

Germline CDR1 SEHNR, CDR2 FQNEAQ (reference sequence). The CDR3 is made up of 14 amino acids. V lost 3 bases and J lost 4, with 11 bases in between. As to time point: patch test 2, 6 weeks after DPC sensitization. The treatment is: therapeutic diphenylcyclopropenone sensitization with weekly scalp DPC. The library gave individual cDNA molecules unique molecular identifiers. Methods used by the authors: Samples held a median of 95,638 TCRs, range about 20,000–700,000. TCRdb re-called the RACE reads through MiXCR, storing one row per CDR3 protein. TCRdb, not the authors, supplied the V and J calls. The data contain 120,000 to 150,000 distinct CDR3 sequences, about 11% of them singletons.

The source of this sequence is a woman aged 45-60 years with alopecia areata. Some clones in this sample may be carry-over from other donors' samples. Here the sequenced sample was whole blood, taken in connection with sensitization to the hapten diphenylcyclopropenone (DPC). V and J are TRBV7-9 and TRBJ2-3, with TRBD2 as a possible D gene (6 bases). In nucleotides, the CDR3 is TGTGCCAGCAGCTTTGGAGGGTCCGCAGATACGCAGTATTTT. Protein: CASSFGGSADTQYF. The full variable domain, with the rest looked up from reference TRBV7-9 and TRBJ2-3, is DTGVSQNPRHKITKRGQNVTFRCDPISEHNRLYWYRQTLGQGPEFLTYFQNEAQLEKSRLLSDRFSAERPKGSFSTLEIQRTEQGDSAMYLCASSFGGSADTQYFGPGTRLTVL.